This T cell receptor beta chain was recovered during a study of T cell repertoires in cytomegalovirus infection. TCRdb independently ran MiXCR on the reads; one entry per CDR3 protein. The sample includes roughly 300,000 distinct CDR3 sequences, around a tenth of them seen just once. Germline V gene sequence: CDR1 DFQATT, CDR2 SNEGSKA (reference sequence). The CDR3 sequence is 13 residues long. The germline V and J ends were trimmed by 3 bases and 4 bases, with 12 bases remaining between them. This clonotype was counted many times. Sequenced sample: PBMCs. The sequence was collected from a human donor in good health (CMV status not recorded). Some clones in this sample may be carry-over from other donors' samples. The V and J genes are TRBV20-1 and TRBJ1-2; the D gene is possibly TRBD1 (6 bases). Here the CDR3 reads CSASSSDSYGYTF. For the CDR3, the DNA is TGCAGTGCTAGTTCCTCGGACAGCTATGGCTACACCTTC.